This note documents a single T cell receptor (beta chain) sequence. This clonotype was counted at least ten times. The specificity of this receptor is unknown. No base quality values were provided; no much bigger clone lies one nucleotide off. The entry originates in a study of spatial heterogeneity in lung cancer (dated by TCRdb to 2018 to 2020). About the investigation overall: Beta-chain transcripts were consistently detected in greater numbers than alpha-chain transcripts, which likely reflects a higher abundance of beta-chain transcripts. At surgery, 200 or so tumor regions, 64 matched nontumor lung samples and fewer than 60 PBMC samples were TCR-sequenced for both alpha and beta chains. In non-small cell lung cancer, the study quantitatively compared TCR alpha and beta repertoires across several tumor regions, matched nontumor lung, and blood. TCR repertoire features were related to nonsynonymous mutation counts determined by whole-exome sequencing of tumor tissue. In the raw uncorrected reads, each unique combination of TCR and UMI appeared on average more than ten times. What the authors observed across the whole study: Ubiquitous expanded tumor TCRs were detected in blood more often at tumor resection than at routine follow-up. Additional single-cell paired TCR alpha and beta sequencing was considered necessary to confirm, at a functional level, the hypothesis that regional TCRs recognize regional mutations.

The germline V gene provides CDR1 SGHVS and CDR2 FQNEAQ. Trimming leaves V shorter by 11 bases and J shorter by 2 bases, with the junction holding 16 bases beyond the gene matches. The CDR3 goes from the cysteine to the phenylalanine over 16 residues. Only the CDR3 DNA stays, 48 bases, in frame from base 1. Per the publication, the time point label means: sample taken at primary tumor resection. For TCR sequencing, whole RNA was extracted from tumor and nontumor lung tissue, or from cryopreserved PBMC samples, and no cell sorting was done. Samples were obtained from roughly 72 patients with early-stage, untreated non-small cell lung cancer from the lung TRACERx cohort. A patient was chosen for TCR sequencing only when enough RNA was available from at least two tumor regions. Library preparation employed 5' RACE. TCRdb names NextSeq 500 as the instrument used. In the TCR library protocol, a unique molecular identifier was attached to each TCR cDNA molecule so that PCR and sequencing errors could be corrected. The authors processed their data as follows. Decombinator tools were used for TCR identification, UMI-based error correction and CDR3 extraction. TCRs above a frequency of 2 per 1,000, corresponding to the top 1% of the tumor frequency distribution, were defined as expanded. Renyi diversity was calculated using the R vegan package after each repertoire was subsampled 100 times to 5,000 TCRs. To build CDR3 similarity networks, amino acid triplet string-kernel similarity was used, and CDR3s were connected when their pairwise similarity was above 0.82. The raw public data were reprocessed by TCRdb itself: fastp quality trimming at Q25, MiXCR clonotype calling, in-frame beta chains only. Here each entry gathers all rows of one CDR3 protein and keeps the most common genes and DNA. TCRdb, rather than the study authors, made the V and J calls. The sample table holds roughly 39,000 distinct CDR3 sequences, of which about 6% were seen once. The ten largest clones represent 11% of the sample.

The clonotype originates from a male donor with early-stage non-small cell lung cancer. The sequence is built from TRBV7-8 and TRBJ2-3, with TRBD1 matching 7 junction bases. Material: PBMCs, obtained at surgery. The CDR3 amino acid sequence is: CAVSLTGTRLTDTQYF. The nucleotide sequence reads TGTGCCGTATCACTGACAGGGACCCGTCTCACAGATACGCAGTATTTT.